Listed below are T cell receptor beta chains from one sample, sequenced in a study of shared clonotypes between healthy human individuals. Repertoires were generated with immunoSEQ multiplex PCR, while TCRdb's copy carries only in-frame clones and drops some. Among fewer than 700,000 clones listed, 95% were seen once. The sequenced material came from naive CD8+ T cells sorted from blood. The receptors originated from a woman aged 30 to 39 in good health. CDR3s include the opening cysteine and the closing phenylalanine or tryptophan. D genes are given only for firm matches. The size field is filled for only some rows; it gives once, few, many or a size class.

-	TRBV5-6	TRBJ2-7	-	TGTGCCAGCAGCTTCCAGGGTAGATCCTACGAGCAGTACTTC	CASSFQGRSYEQYF
-	TRBV19	TRBJ2-1	TRBD2	TGTGCCAGTAGTGTAGCGGGAGTGGATGAGCAGTTCTTC	CASSVAGVDEQFF
-	TRBV28	TRBJ1-1	-	TGTGCCAGCAGTCAGACAGAGAAGGTTGTTTGGGACACTGAAGCTTTCTTT	CASSQTEKVVWDTEAFF
few	TRBV4-1	TRBJ1-2	TRBD1	TGCGCCAGCAGCCAAAGCCTAGGGACAGATTATGGCTACACCTTC	CASSQSLGTDYGYTF
-	TRBV7-9	TRBJ2-5	TRBD1	TGTGCCAGCAGCCCGAGACAGGGGGCGCTTCCCATCCAAGAGACCCAGTACTTC	CASSPRQGALPIQETQYF
-	TRBV5-6	TRBJ1-5	-	TGTGCCAGCAGCTTGGGCGGGGGGCGCCAGCCCCAGCATTTT	CASSLGGGRQPQHF
-	TRBV2	TRBJ1-4	TRBD1	TGTGCCAGCAGTCCAGGGGGCGCGGAAAAACTGTTTTTT	CASSPGGAEKLFF
-	TRBV19	TRBJ2-7	-	TGTGCCAGTAGTATGACCTTAACCTACGAGCAGTACTTC	CASSMTLTYEQYF
-	TRBV2	TRBJ2-7	TRBD2	TGTGCCAGTACATCGGTCACAGCGGGAGACGAGCAGTACTTC	CASTSVTAGDEQYF
-	TRBV23-1	TRBJ2-1	-	TGCGCCAGCAGTCAACCCCTAGGGTGCAACTCCTACAATGAGCAGTTCTTC	CASSQPLGCNSYNEQFF
-	TRBV21-1	TRBJ2-1	-	TGTGCCAGCAGTGAAGGTTCCAGTACCTCCTACAATGAGCAGTTCTTC	CASSEGSSTSYNEQFF
-	TRBV2	TRBJ2-5	-	TGTGCCAGGCGCCGGGACTCACAGCAAGAGACCCAGTACTTC	CARRRDSQQETQYF
-	TRBV30	TRBJ2-7	TRBD1	TGTGCCTGGGATAGTAGTCCCGGGACAGGCCTCGTCAGGTACGAGCAGTACTTC	CAWDSSPGTGLVRYEQYF
once	TRBV13	TRBJ1-1	-	TGTGCCAGCAGCTTCACGGGGTCCTGGGACACTGAAGCTTTCTTT	CASSFTGSWDTEAFF
-	TRBV11-2	TRBJ2-1	-	TGTGCCAGCAGCCCCATTCGCGGGTCACAGTACAATGAGCAGTTCTTC	CASSPIRGSQYNEQFF
-	TRBV5-8	TRBJ2-5	-	TGTGCCAGCAGCTTGTTGGAATCCAAAGAGACCCAGTACTTC	CASSLLESKETQYF
-	TRBV14	TRBJ2-1	TRBD2	TGTGCCAGCAGCCAAGTACCGGGACTAGCGGGAGGGCTTGTGTATGAGCAGTTCTTC	CASSQVPGLAGGLVYEQFF
-	TRBV28	TRBJ2-7	TRBD2	TGTGCCAGCAGTTTACGGGGGGCCTACGAGCAGTACTTC	CASSLRGAYEQYF
-	TRBV29-1	TRBJ2-7	TRBD2	TGCAGCGTTGAAGATCTTGGTCTAGCGGGAGCCTACGAGCAGTACTTC	CSVEDLGLAGAYEQYF
-	TRBV7-9	TRBJ1-1	-	TGTGCCAGCAGCTTAGGAGGAGGTGGAACAGACAACACTGAAGCTTTCTTT	CASSLGGGGTDNTEAFF
once	TRBV10-3	TRBJ2-2	TRBD2	TGTGCCATCAGTGCGACTAGCGGGAGTCGTACCGGGGAGCTGTTTTTT	CAISATSGSRTGELFF
-	TRBV6-4	TRBJ2-7	-	TGTGCCAGCAGCAATTACGAGCAGTACTTC	CASSNYEQYF
-	TRBV27	TRBJ2-3	TRBD1	TGTGCCAGCAGTCCACTCCACCGGGACAGGGGGCTTGATACGCAGTATTTT	CASSPLHRDRGLDTQYF
-	TRBV11-3	TRBJ2-5	-	TGTGCCAGCAGCTTAGGGACGTTTGGGGAGCAGTACTTC	CASSLGTFGEQYF
once	TRBV27	TRBJ1-5	-	TGTGCCAGCTGGGAGGGTCACGCAAATCAGCCCCAGCATTTT	CASWEGHANQPQHF
-	TRBV5-1	TRBJ2-7	TRBD2	TGCGCCAGCAGCCCCTCCGGGACTAGCGGGACCGAGCAGTACTTC	CASSPSGTSGTEQYF
-	TRBV27	TRBJ2-7	TRBD1	TGTGCCAGCAGTCGTATGTGGGCAGGGGGCAGCTACGAGCAGTACTTC	CASSRMWAGGSYEQYF
once	TRBV19	TRBJ2-1	TRBD2	TGTGCCAGTAGTATAGATGGACTAGCGGGAGAAGGGAGTGAGCAGTTCTTC	CASSIDGLAGEGSEQFF
few	TRBV20-1	TRBJ1-1	-	TGCAGTGCAGACATGAACACTGAAGCTTTCTTT	CSADMNTEAFF
-	TRBV29-1	TRBJ1-1	-	TGCAGCGTTGACGGAGAGGGGGAACTGAACACTGAAGCTTTCTTT	CSVDGEGELNTEAFF
-	TRBV11-2	TRBJ1-4	-	TGTGCCAGCAGCTTATATAACACCCCGGAGGATAATGAAAAACTGTTTTTT	CASSLYNTPEDNEKLFF
-	TRBV19	TRBJ1-5	-	TGTGCCAGTAGACTGCAGACAGCCTACAACCCCGTTAGCAATCAGCCCCAGCATTTT	CASRLQTAYNPVSNQPQHF
-	TRBV28	TRBJ2-7	TRBD2	TGTGCCAGCAGTCCCGGGGGACTAGCGGGGTACGAGCAGTACTTC	CASSPGGLAGYEQYF
-	TRBV16	TRBJ1-2	-	TGTGCCAGCAGCCAATCTGGCAGGGCTAACTATGGCTACACCTTC	CASSQSGRANYGYTF
-	TRBV19	TRBJ1-1	-	TGTGCCAGTAGTACCGCACAGGGAAAGGGGTCGGTAGCTTTCTTT	CASSTAQGKGSVAFF
-	TRBV6-1	TRBJ2-7	TRBD2	TGTGCCAGCAGTGAAGTTGGGCTAGCGGAGCCCTACGAGCAGTACTTC	CASSEVGLAEPYEQYF
-	TRBV19	TRBJ2-3	TRBD2	TGTGCCAGTAGTTGGCTCGGGGGGGGCACAGATACGCAGTATTTT	CASSWLGGGTDTQYF
-	TRBV7-8	TRBJ2-7	-	TGTGCCAGCAGCTTAGCCTTAGAGGGGCTTCGTGCCTACGAGCAGTACTTC	CASSLALEGLRAYEQYF
-	TRBV7-9	TRBJ1-1	-	TGTGCCAGCACATTGGGTCCTCCCACTGAAGCTTTCTTT	CASTLGPPTEAFF
-	TRBV19	TRBJ2-5	TRBD2	TGTGCCAGTAGTATAGGGCTAGCGGGAATCCCAGTCAAGGAGACCCAGTACTTC	CASSIGLAGIPVKETQYF
-	TRBV13	TRBJ2-3	-	TGTGCCAGCAGCTTACCCGACACAGATACGCAGTATTTT	CASSLPDTDTQYF
-	TRBV7-9	TRBJ2-1	TRBD2	TGTGCCAGCAGACCCGGGACTAGCCCCTTCTACAATGAGCAGTTCTTC	CASRPGTSPFYNEQFF
-	TRBV11-3	TRBJ2-1	TRBD2	TGTGCCAGCAGCTTCGGGACTAGCGGGAGCAATGAGCAGTTCTTC	CASSFGTSGSNEQFF
-	TRBV19	TRBJ1-2	-	TGTGCCACCAAAGGGCAGGACCGCTATGGCTACACCTTC	CATKGQDRYGYTF
-	TRBV11-2	TRBJ2-1	-	TGTGCCAGCAGCTTAGATCCCAATGAGCAGTTCTTC	CASSLDPNEQFF
-	TRBV27	TRBJ1-3	-	TGTGCCAGCAGTTTGAGGTTCTCTGGAAACACCATATATTTT	CASSLRFSGNTIYF
-	TRBV6-5	TRBJ1-1	TRBD1	TGTGCCAGCAGTCCGACAGGGGAGGGCACTGAAGCTTTCTTT	CASSPTGEGTEAFF
-	TRBV27	TRBJ2-7	-	TGTGCCAGCAGTTTAGCAAGGGGCGAGCAGTACTTC	CASSLARGEQYF
-	TRBV15	TRBJ1-1	-	TGTGCCACCAGCCTAAACCAGCCGGCTGAAACTTTCTTT	CATSLNQPAETFF
-	TRBV7-9	TRBJ2-1	-	TGTGCCAGCAGCCTCACTAATGAGCAGTTCTTC	CASSLTNEQFF
-	TRBV4-2	TRBJ2-1	-	TGTGCCAGCAGCCAAGCAGCTAGTAGCTCCTACAATGAGCAGTTCTTC	CASSQAASSSYNEQFF
-	TRBV13	TRBJ1-2	-	TGTGCCAGCAGCGGGACGGCCCTGGAGTCTTGGTATGGCTACACCTTC	CASSGTALESWYGYTF
-	TRBV28	TRBJ2-1	-	TGTGCCAGCAGCCAGGGGTATACTGAGCAGTTCTTC	CASSQGYTEQFF
once	TRBV6-1	TRBJ2-5	-	TGTGCCAGCAGGGGGGACATGTTGTACCAAGAGACCCAGTACTTC	CASRGDMLYQETQYF
-	TRBV13	TRBJ2-1	-	TGTGCCAGCAGCTTACATAATGCGAATGAGCAGTTCTTC	CASSLHNANEQFF
once	TRBV27	TRBJ2-1	-	TGTGCCAGCAGTTTTGTAGTCATGGGGGAGCAGTTCTTC	CASSFVVMGEQFF
-	TRBV6-1	TRBJ1-5	TRBD1	TGTGCCAGCAAGGGACAGCCAAATCAGCCCCAGCATTTT	CASKGQPNQPQHF
-	TRBV27	TRBJ1-2	-	TGTGCCAGCAGTTTAGGGCCCGGGACTCCAGACTATGGCTACACCTTC	CASSLGPGTPDYGYTF
-	TRBV6-5	TRBJ2-1	TRBD2	TGTGCCAGCAGTTACTCGTTTTTAGCGGGTGCCAATGAGCAGTTCTTC	CASSYSFLAGANEQFF
-	TRBV7-9	TRBJ2-1	TRBD2	TGTGCCAGCAGCTCCGGGAGCGGGAGGGCCGGGGGGCAGTTCTTC	CASSSGSGRAGGQFF